A selection of T cell receptor beta chains follows, all from one sample in a study of tissue T cells after allogeneic stem cell transplantation. Data came from immunoSEQ multiplex PCR; TCRdb stores just in-frame clones and leaves some out. The sample yields some 11,000 clones, approximately 70% seen once. Sequenced material: tissue from the right colon, taken at autopsy. Every receptor here comes from a woman aged 18-49 years with breast cancer. CDR3s include the opening cysteine and the closing phenylalanine or tryptophan. D genes are given only for firm matches. Some rows mark clone size as missing; the rest say once, few, many or name a class of expanded clone.

j_call	v_call	d_call	clone_size	cdr3_nt	cdr3_aa
TRBJ1-5	TRBV4-1	NA	once	TGCGCCAGCAGCCAGTCTAGCTCCAATCAGCCCCAGCATTTT	CASSQSSSNQPQHF
TRBJ1-6	TRBV18	TRBD1	NA	TGTGCCAGCTCACCTCGGCAATTGACAGGGGATAATTCACCCCTCCACTTT	CASSPRQLTGDNSPLHF
TRBJ2-7	TRBV6-2/TRBV6-3	TRBD1	few	TGTGCCAGCAGTTCGGGACAGGGTCGGCACGAGCAGTACTTC	CASSSGQGRHEQYF
TRBJ1-6	TRBV3-1/TRBV3-2	TRBD1	medium-sized	TGTGCCGAAGACAACCGACCCGGGACAGGCCCTCTGGGGGATTCACCCCTCCACTTT	CAEDNRPGTGPLGDSPLHF
TRBJ2-2	TRBV18	NA	NA	TGTGCCAGCTCACCGGGACCTCTAAAGAACACCGGGGAGCTGTTTTTT	CASSPGPLKNTGELFF
TRBJ1-2	TRBV25-1	NA	NA	TGTGCCAGCAGTGAAAGTGGTACAGGGAAGACTGGCTACACCTTC	CASSESGTGKTGYTF
TRBJ2-7	TRBV23-1	TRBD1	NA	TGCGCCAGCAACCCCACAGGGGGACCCGGTAGTGAGCAGTACTTC	CASNPTGGPGSEQYF
TRBJ2-7	TRBV6-5	NA	NA	TGTGCCAGCAGTTACATCGCAGGACTCATGCAGTACTTC	CASSYIAGLMQYF
TRBJ1-1	TRBV6-5	TRBD1	NA	TGTGCCAGCAGTTCCACAAACAGGGGAGGGAACACTGAAGCTTTCTTT	CASSSTNRGGNTEAFF
TRBJ1-2	TRBV10-3	TRBD1	NA	TGTGCCATCAGTCCCTTTTCCGCGGGACAGGATAACTATGGCTACACCTTC	CAISPFSAGQDNYGYTF
TRBJ2-3	TRBV7-2	NA	NA	TGTGCCAGCAGACCCGACTCTAACACAGATACGCAGTATTTT	CASRPDSNTDTQYF
TRBJ2-7	TRBV5-1	NA	few	TGCGCCAGCAGCCCTGGTGGGGGCTACGAGCAGTACTTC	CASSPGGGYEQYF
TRBJ2-3	TRBV5-1	NA	once	TGCGCCAGCAGTGCAGGGTTAGTGGCAGATACGCAGTATTTT	CASSAGLVADTQYF
TRBJ2-7	TRBV18	TRBD1	NA	TGTGCCAGCTCACCTACAGGGGGCAGGAACGAGCAGTACTTC	CASSPTGGRNEQYF
TRBJ2-7	TRBV5-1	NA	once	TGCGCCAGCAGCTTTGGGGGAGGCTACGAGCAGTACTTC	CASSFGGGYEQYF
TRBJ2-7	TRBV5-1	TRBD1	NA	TGCGCCAGCAGCTTGGGGCACCGGGACAGGGCTTACGAGCAGTACTTC	CASSLGHRDRAYEQYF
TRBJ2-3	TRBV19	NA	medium-sized	TGTGCCAGTCGACAGAGCACAGATACGCAGTATTTT	CASRQSTDTQYF
TRBJ2-3	TRBV7-9	NA	NA	TGTGCCAGCTGGGGCGGGTACGCTCTCACAGATACGCAGTATTTT	CASWGGYALTDTQYF
TRBJ1-2	TRBV25-1	NA	NA	TGTGCCAGCAGTCCCGGAGACATACTAATAAACTATGGCTACACCTTC	CASSPGDILINYGYTF
TRBJ2-1	TRBV21-1	NA	once	TGTGCCAGCAGCAAAGACAAGAGGAATGGGTACTCGAATGAGCAGTTCTTC	CASSKDKRNGYSNEQFF
TRBJ2-3	TRBV29-1	NA	NA	TGCAGCGTGGGGCTATCCACAGATACGCAGTATTTT	CSVGLSTDTQYF
TRBJ1-4	TRBV7-9	TRBD1	NA	TGTGCCAGCAGGGGGGACAGGGCCCTTGGAAAACTGTTTTTT	CASRGDRALGKLFF
TRBJ2-5	TRBV6-1	NA	few	TGTGCCAGCAGTGAAGACATCCTAGGAGAGACCCAGTACTTC	CASSEDILGETQYF
TRBJ1-1	TRBV5-1	TRBD1	medium-sized	TGCGCCAGCAGCCCTTGGACAGGAGTGAACACTGAAGCTTTCTTT	CASSPWTGVNTEAFF
TRBJ2-6	TRBV7-2	NA	NA	TGTGCCAGCAGCTTAGCGCTCCCGGGGGCCACCGGGGCCAACGTCCTGACTTTC	CASSLALPGATGANVLTF
TRBJ2-5	TRBV28	TRBD1	NA	TGTGCCAGCAGTCCGTTCCGGGACAGCCGGGAGACCCAGTACTTC	CASSPFRDSRETQYF
TRBJ2-1	TRBV5-1	TRBD2	few	TGCGCCAGCAGCTTGGGACTAGCGGGAGCAAATGAGCAGTTCTTC	CASSLGLAGANEQFF
TRBJ1-6	TRBV10-1	TRBD1	NA	TGCGCCAGCAGTGGCGGATTGTACCGGGACAGGGCCAATTCACCCCTCCACTTT	CASSGGLYRDRANSPLHF
TRBJ1-5	TRBV6-5	NA	NA	TGTGCCAGCAGCAGGGTTATTGATCAGCCCCAGCATTTT	CASSRVIDQPQHF